This T cell receptor beta chain was obtained from a study of cytotoxic CD8 clonotypes in ibrutinib-treated CLL (TCRdb year 2021). In the study overall: In this cohort, approximately 14 patients were treatment-naive and roughly 10 were relapsed/refractory, while around 18 had unmutated IGHV. Responses were partial in some 24 patients and complete in 2; after median approximately 5.5 years follow-up, some 15 stayed in remission and roughly twelve progressed. The response samples were drawn at a median of approximately 11 months into treatment, with a range of about 6 to 40 months. On average, each sample yielded some 250,000 productive templates and 94,082 productive rearrangements. Of the 86 people in the trial, 25 to 30 had longitudinal samples available. Cryopreserved peripheral blood mononuclear cells were obtained prior to treatment, at the time of response, and at either disease progression or sustained remission. Every remission and progressive disease sample was obtained while ibrutinib was still being received by the patients. Overall study results and their limits: Sustained-remission and progressing patients did not have matched sampling times, and lymph node repertoires were not examined. Clonality increased at ibrutinib response, stayed stable in sustained remission, and fell back toward baseline at progression. Public clonotypes were found to be uncommon and were observed to contract or remain stable during treatment; the increase in clonality was shown to reflect expansion of private clonotypes at ibrutinib response. Baseline clonality exceeded that of age-matched healthy donors and correlated strongly with circulating CD8+ T-cell counts.

Including the terminal cysteine and phenylalanine, the CDR3 comprises 13 residues. Kept here is only the CDR3 DNA, which spans 39 bases and is read in frame from base 1. The germline V gene specifies SGHTA as CDR1 and FQGTGA as CDR2. V drops 2 bases and J drops 5 bases, leaving 8 bases in between. In light of the paper, this sample's time point label describes: 20 to 30 months on ibrutinib. For TCR beta library preparation, about 1.8 micrograms of genomic DNA were isolated from cryopreserved PBMCs. Longitudinal blood samples from CLL patients on ibrutinib monotherapy were analyzed using high-throughput TCR beta sequencing. The patients were enrolled in a single-center, open-label phase 2 trial of ibrutinib monotherapy. In regard to this clone: There is no known antigen for this receptor. There are no base qualities to consult, and no much larger clone falls within one base.

On a MiSeq, deep resolution sequencing aimed for a depth between 1 in 1 million and 1 in 200,000 T cells, with each clonotype covered 10x on average. The immunoSEQ hsTCRB Kit was used to generate TCR beta libraries. From the authors' description of their analysis: ImmunoSEQ Data Assistant and ImmunoSEQ Analyzer were used for data analysis, and V, D and J genes were assigned according to IMGT definitions. Clonality, with values ranging from 0 to 1, was calculated as one minus the normalized Shannon entropy of productive rearrangement frequencies. Only overrepresented clonotypes making up at least 0.05% of each patient's repertoire were included in the public clonotype analysis. Some twelve repertoires from age-matched healthy donors, obtained from immuneACCESS, served as clonality controls. In its TCRdb copy, this immuneACCESS table keeps in-frame sequences only and misses some clones. Where compared with another copy, unresolved V genes explain less than half of these, and the others have no known cause. V, J and clone size are taken as reported in that table, and D and trimming were inferred from the DNA itself. In all, the sample holds 150,000 to 200,000 clones, and about 80% of those were seen once. The ten largest clones capture around 4.5% of the sample.

The chain joins TRBV7-3 to TRBJ2-3; there is no confident call for the D gene. The material sequenced was PBMCs, taken after 24 months of ibrutinib treatment. The clonotype comes from a human donor with chronic lymphocytic leukemia. The DNA is as follows: TGTGCCAGCAGCTTACGGTTGGGAGATACGCAGTATTTT. Translated, this is CASSLRLGDTQYF.